These T cell receptor beta chains were read from a single sample in a study of shared clonotypes between healthy human individuals. Profiled with immunoSEQ multiplex PCR; TCRdb holds only in-frame clones, not every one. The table lists some 480,000 clones, 79% of them singletons. What was sequenced was PBMCs. These TCRs come from a woman aged 40 to 50 in good health. Some clones in this sample may be carry-over from other donors' samples. Each CDR3 is given with its conserved first and last residue. The D gene is left open where the match is weak. For some rows the clone size is stated as once, few or many, or as a class when expanded; others skip it.

v_gene	j_gene	d_gene	abundance	CDR3nt	CDR3aa
TRBV5-4	TRBJ2-3	.	.	TGTGCCAGCAGCTTGCGGGTAGCCACAGATACGCAGTATTTT	CASSLRVATDTQYF
TRBV5-1	TRBJ2-2	.	.	TGCGCCAGCCGGAGACTGGTCGGGGAGCTGTTTTTT	CASRRLVGELFF
TRBV28	TRBJ1-1	.	.	TGTGCCAGCAGTTTATGGAATGCGCCCACTGAAGCTTTCTTT	CASSLWNAPTEAFF
TRBV4-3	TRBJ2-3	TRBD2	.	TGCGCCAGCAGCCAAGACACTAGCGGCCCAGATACGCAGTATTTT	CASSQDTSGPDTQYF
TRBV19	TRBJ2-7	TRBD1	.	TGTGCCAGTAGACCCCGACAGGGGTCTCGATTCTACGAGCAGTACTTC	CASRPRQGSRFYEQYF
TRBV30	TRBJ2-3	TRBD1	.	TGTGCATTCGACAGGGGGCTGGCAGATACGCAGTATTTT	CAFDRGLADTQYF
TRBV4-2	TRBJ2-2	.	few	TGTGCCAGCAGCCAAGATGATGCCACCGGGGAGCTGTTTTTT	CASSQDDATGELFF
TRBV18	TRBJ2-5	.	.	TGTGCCAGCTCACTTTCGGGAGAGACCCAGTACTTC	CASSLSGETQYF
TRBV29-1	TRBJ2-1	.	.	TGCAGCGCGTGGGACCGAGCCTCTTACAATGAGCAGTTCTTC	CSAWDRASYNEQFF
TRBV29-1	TRBJ2-6	.	once	TGCAGCGTTGTCCCTTTCGGGAGCTCTGGGGCCAACGTCCTGACTTTC	CSVVPFGSSGANVLTF
TRBV7-2	TRBJ1-1	.	once	TGTGCCAGCAGCTCCGGGTGGAACACTGAAGCTTTCTTT	CASSSGWNTEAFF
TRBV4-2	TRBJ1-3	.	.	TGTGCCAGCAGCCAAGTAAGGGACATGGCTGGAAACACCATATATTTT	CASSQVRDMAGNTIYF
TRBV7-7	TRBJ2-5	TRBD2	.	TGTGCTAGCAGCTCGAGCGGGAGCGGGGAGACCCAGTACTTC	CASSSSGSGETQYF
TRBV19	TRBJ2-5	.	.	TGTGCCAGTAGTATCTCGTTGGGGGCAGAGACCCAGTACTTC	CASSISLGAETQYF
TRBV5-1	TRBJ2-1	.	.	TGCGCCAGCAGCTTGGTACAGGGTTCCTACAATGAGCAGTTCTTC	CASSLVQGSYNEQFF
TRBV5-1	TRBJ2-3	TRBD1	once	TGCGCCAGCCGTGATCAGGGGGCAGATACGCAGTATTTT	CASRDQGADTQYF
TRBV12-5	TRBJ1-1	.	.	TGTGCTAGTGGTTTCCCCCCGGATCCGACGCTGCTTAGGACTGAAGCTTTCTTT	CASGFPPDPTLLRTEAFF
TRBV6-6	TRBJ2-7	.	.	TGTGCCAGCAGTTACTCGCAGGGGTTCACCGACGAGCAGTACTTC	CASSYSQGFTDEQYF
TRBV5-8	TRBJ1-2	.	.	TGTGCCAGCAGCTTGGATCCCTATGGCTACACCTTC	CASSLDPYGYTF
TRBV6-1	TRBJ1-5	.	.	TGTGCCAGCAGTGATAAGGGAAGGTTCGACCAGCCCCAGCATTTT	CASSDKGRFDQPQHF